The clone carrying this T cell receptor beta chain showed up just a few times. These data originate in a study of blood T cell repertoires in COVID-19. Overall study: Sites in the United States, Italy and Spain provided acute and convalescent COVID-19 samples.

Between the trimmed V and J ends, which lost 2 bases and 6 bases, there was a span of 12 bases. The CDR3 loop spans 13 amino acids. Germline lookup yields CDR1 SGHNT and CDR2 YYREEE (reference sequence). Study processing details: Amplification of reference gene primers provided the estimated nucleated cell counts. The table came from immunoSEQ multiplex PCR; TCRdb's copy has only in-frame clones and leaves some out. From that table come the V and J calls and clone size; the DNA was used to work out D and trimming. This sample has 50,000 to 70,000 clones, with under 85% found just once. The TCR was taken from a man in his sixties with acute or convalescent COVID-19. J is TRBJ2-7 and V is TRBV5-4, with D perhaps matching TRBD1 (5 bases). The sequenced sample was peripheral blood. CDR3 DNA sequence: TGTGCCAGCAGCTTCTATGGGGCCGGCGAGCAGTACTTC. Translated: CASSFYGAGEQYF.